This T cell receptor (beta chain) was sequenced for a study of preoperative IRX-2 immunotherapy in early breast cancer. Sequencing was performed with immunoSEQ multiplex PCR; in TCRdb, only in-frame clones are kept and a portion is missing. The sample lists about 98,000 clones; around 86% were seen once. This clone occurred a few times. Deletions cut 6 bases from V and 7 bases from J, with 16 bases between. The CDR3 runs to 14 residues. Per germline, CDR1 MNHGY and CDR2 SAAAGT. Described treatment: preoperative locoregional IRX-2 cytokine immunotherapy. Samples came from a phase Ib trial of preoperative locoregional IRX-2 cytokine immunotherapy.

The material sequenced was tumor tissue, taken after IRX-2 immunotherapy. This clonotype was sampled from a human donor with breast cancer. This chain uses TRBV6-8 with TRBJ2-4; D could derive from TRBD1 or TRBD2 (7 bases each). Written as DNA, the CDR3 is TGTGCCAGCAGCTCGACAGGGAGGGCCAACATTCAGTACTTC. Translating gives CASSSTGRANIQYF.